The source of this T cell receptor (beta chain) is a study (dated by TCRdb to the mid-2010s). Based on the germline V gene, the CDR1 and CDR2 sequences are ENHRY and SYGVKD. Trimming leaves V shorter by 4 bases and J shorter by 4 bases, with the junction holding 8 bases beyond the gene matches. From the cysteine up to the phenylalanine, the CDR3 has a length of 16 residues. Only the CDR3 part of the read is kept: 48 bases, read in frame from the first base. The method was RT-PCR. Instrument used: Illumina MiSeq. The public reads were run again by TCRdb, first through fastp at Q25 and then through MiXCR, and only productive beta chains were kept. Rows with one shared CDR3 protein collapse into an entry with the most common genes and DNA. In this sample the table shows hundreds of thousands of distinct CDR3 sequences, around 14% of which occur a single time. Clones ranked in the top ten supply around 3.3% of the sample.

This clonotype occurred many times. Its antigen has not been determined. No base quality information exists; no much larger clone differs at one position. Here the chain combines TRBV10-3 and TRBJ2-1; a stretch of 9 junction bases matches TRBD2. The TCR sequence derives from a female donor in good health, serving as a healthy control. Material for sequencing was memory CD4+ T cells from blood. The CDR3 protein sequence reads: CAISGGETSGYNEQFF. The DNA reads TGTGCCATCAGTGGAGGTGAGACTAGCGGATACAATGAGCAGTTCTTC.